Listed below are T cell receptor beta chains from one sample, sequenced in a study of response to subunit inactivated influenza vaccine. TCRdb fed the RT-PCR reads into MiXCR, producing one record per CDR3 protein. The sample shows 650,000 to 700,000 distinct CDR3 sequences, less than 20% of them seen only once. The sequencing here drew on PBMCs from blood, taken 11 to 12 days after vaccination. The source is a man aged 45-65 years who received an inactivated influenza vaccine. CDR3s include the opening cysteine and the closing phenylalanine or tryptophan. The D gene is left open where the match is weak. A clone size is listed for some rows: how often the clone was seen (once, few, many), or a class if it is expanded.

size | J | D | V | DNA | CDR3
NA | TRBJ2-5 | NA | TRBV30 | TGTGCCTGGAGTGTACTCAGTGAGACCCAGTACTTC | CAWSVLSETQYF
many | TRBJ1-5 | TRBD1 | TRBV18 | TGTGCCAGCTCACCGGGACAGGCACAGCCCCAGCATTTT | CASSPGQAQPQHF
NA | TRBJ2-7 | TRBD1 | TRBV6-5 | TGTGCCAGCAGTTTGGGGTGGGGGACAGGGGTCTCCCCCAGCTACGAGCAGTACTTC | CASSLGWGTGVSPSYEQYF
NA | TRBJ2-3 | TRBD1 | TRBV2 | TGTGCCAGCAGTGTCCCGCGAGTGGGACAGCCAGATACGCAGTATTTT | CASSVPRVGQPDTQYF
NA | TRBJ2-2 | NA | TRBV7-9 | TGTGCCAGCAGCCTCCGTCGGGCGGGAACAAACACCGGGGAGCTGTTTTTT | CASSLRRAGTNTGELFF
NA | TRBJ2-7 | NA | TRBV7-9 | TGTGCCAGCACCAACGATGGCTACGAGCAGTACTTC | CASTNDGYEQYF
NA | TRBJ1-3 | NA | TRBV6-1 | TGTGCCAGCAGTGGGGCCTCTGGAAACACCATATATTTT | CASSGASGNTIYF
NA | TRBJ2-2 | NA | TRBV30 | TGTGCCTGGAGTGCCGGGCCCGGGGAGCTGTTTTTT | CAWSAGPGELFF
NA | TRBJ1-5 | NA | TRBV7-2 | TGTGCCAGCAGCTCATGGGGGGGGAGCAATCAGCCCCAGCATTTT | CASSSWGGSNQPQHF
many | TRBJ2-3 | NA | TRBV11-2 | TGTGCCAGCAGCTTAGGGGGCCTAGATACGCAGTATTTT | CASSLGGLDTQYF
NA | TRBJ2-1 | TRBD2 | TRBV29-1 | TGCAGCGTTGGTGGGCTAGCGGGAGTTAATGAGCAGTTCTTC | CSVGGLAGVNEQFF
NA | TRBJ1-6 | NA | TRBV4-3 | TGCGCCAGCAGCCAAGAGTTTGCGTATAATTCACCCCTCCACTTT | CASSQEFAYNSPLHF
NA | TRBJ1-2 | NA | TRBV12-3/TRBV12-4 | TGTGCCAGCAGTCCGATCCTAAGCTATGGCTACACCTTC | CASSPILSYGYTF
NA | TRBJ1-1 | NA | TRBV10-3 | TGTGCCGCGCGAGGCCAAGAGGGGAATCCTGAAGCTTTCTTT | CAARGQEGNPEAFF
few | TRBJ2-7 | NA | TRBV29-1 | TGCAGCCCCCGGGACATTTACGAGCAGTACTTC | CSPRDIYEQYF
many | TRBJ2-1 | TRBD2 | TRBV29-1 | TGCAGCGTTGGTGGACTAGCGGGAGTGCACAATGAGCAGTTCTTC | CSVGGLAGVHNEQFF
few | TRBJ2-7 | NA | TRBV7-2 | TGTGCCAGCAGTCCTACGAGACGACAAGGGACGTACTTC | CASSPTRRQGTYF
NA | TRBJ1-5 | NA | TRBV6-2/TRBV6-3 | TGTGCCAGCAGTTATATAGGGGGTTTCGTTAGGAGCAATCAGCCCCAGCATTTT | CASSYIGGFVRSNQPQHF
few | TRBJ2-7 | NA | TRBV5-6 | TGTGCCAGCGAATACCCGGACAGAAACGGCTACGAGCAGTACTTC | CASEYPDRNGYEQYF
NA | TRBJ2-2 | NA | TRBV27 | TGTGCCAGCAGTGTGAACTCGGGACGGCTGAACACCGGGGAGCTGTTTTTT | CASSVNSGRLNTGELFF
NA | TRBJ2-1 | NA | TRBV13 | TGTGCCAGCAGCTTAAGGAGGGCGTACAATGAGCAGTTCTTC | CASSLRRAYNEQFF
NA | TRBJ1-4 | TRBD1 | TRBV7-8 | TGTGCCAGCAGCCAACAGGGGGGGGCCGAAAAACTGTTTTTT | CASSQQGGAEKLFF
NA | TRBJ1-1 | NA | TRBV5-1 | TGCGCCAGCAGCAAGGAGGTTGGGAACACTGAAGCTTTCTTT | CASSKEVGNTEAFF
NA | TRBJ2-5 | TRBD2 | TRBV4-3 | TGCGCCAGCAGCCAAGATCGACTAGCGGGATCGCCTTACCAAGAGACCCAGTACTTC | CASSQDRLAGSPYQETQYF
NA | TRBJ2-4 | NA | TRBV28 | TGTGCCAGCAGTTCTACCGGGAGCAAAACTGACATTCAGTACTTC | CASSSTGSKTDIQYF
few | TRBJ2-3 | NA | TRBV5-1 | TGCGCCAGCAGCAAGATGAAGGATACGCAGTATTTT | CASSKMKDTQYF
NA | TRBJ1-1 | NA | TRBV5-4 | TGTGCCAGCAGCTTGGGTCAGGGTTATACTGAAGCTTTCTTT | CASSLGQGYTEAFF
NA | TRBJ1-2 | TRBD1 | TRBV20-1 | TGCAGTGCTAGAGGCGGGACAGGGGCCGGCTACACCTTC | CSARGGTGAGYTF
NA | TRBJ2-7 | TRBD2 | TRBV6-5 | TGTGCCAGCAGTTACTCGAGCGGGAGTAACTACGAGCAGTACTTC | CASSYSSGSNYEQYF
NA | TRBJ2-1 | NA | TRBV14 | TGTGCCAGCAGCCAAGATCTCAGGTGGGATGAGCAGTTCTTC | CASSQDLRWDEQFF
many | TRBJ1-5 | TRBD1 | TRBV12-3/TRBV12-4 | TGTGCCAGCAGTCCGACAGGGGGTAATCAGCCCCAGCATTTT | CASSPTGGNQPQHF
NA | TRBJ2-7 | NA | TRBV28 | TGTGCCAGCAGTTTGTCGCTAGAAAGGAACGAGCAGTACTTC | CASSLSLERNEQYF
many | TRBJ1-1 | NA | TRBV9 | TGTGCCAGCAGCGCCTCAGGGGCGATGAACACTGAAGCTTTCTTT | CASSASGAMNTEAFF
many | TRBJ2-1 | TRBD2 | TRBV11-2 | TGTGCCAGCAGCTTAGATGTACTAGCGGGATTCAATGATGAGCAGTTCTTC | CASSLDVLAGFNDEQFF
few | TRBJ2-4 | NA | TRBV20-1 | TGCAGTGCTCATTCCCGGGAGAGGAGGAACATTCAGTACTTC | CSAHSRERRNIQYF
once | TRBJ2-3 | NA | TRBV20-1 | TGCAGTGCTTCTGGGGTCAACACAGGTTTTAGCACAGATACGCAGTATTTT | CSASGVNTGFSTDTQYF
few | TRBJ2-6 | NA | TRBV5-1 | TGCGCCAGCAGCTTGATACAGGCTGGGGCCAACGTCCTGACTTTC | CASSLIQAGANVLTF
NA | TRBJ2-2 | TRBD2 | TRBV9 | TGTGCCAGCAGCCCCCGACTAGCGGCCGGGGAGCTGTTTTTT | CASSPRLAAGELFF
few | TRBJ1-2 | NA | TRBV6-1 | TGTGCCAGCAGCTCTCAGCTAAACTATGGCTACACCTTC | CASSSQLNYGYTF
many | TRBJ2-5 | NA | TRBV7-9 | TGTGCCAGCAGCCAGACCCGGGTTGGAGAGACCCAGTACTTC | CASSQTRVGETQYF
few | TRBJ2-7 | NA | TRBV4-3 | TGCGCCAGCAGCCAAGATAGGGCTTTCCAAGGCTACGAGCAGTACTTC | CASSQDRAFQGYEQYF
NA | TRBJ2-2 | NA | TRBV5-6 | TGTGCCAGCAGCATAAACAGGGCGCGGGAGCTGTTTTTT | CASSINRARELFF
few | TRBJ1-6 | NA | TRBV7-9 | TGTGCCAGCAGCTTAGGGGGCTGGGTGGACAATTCACCCCTCCACTTT | CASSLGGWVDNSPLHF
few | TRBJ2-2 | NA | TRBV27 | TGTGCCAGCAGTTTATTTGACACCGCGAACACCGGGGAGCTGTTTTTT | CASSLFDTANTGELFF
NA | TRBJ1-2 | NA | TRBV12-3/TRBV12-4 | TGTGCCAGCAGTTACGGGGTCGGGGACGGCTACACCTTC | CASSYGVGDGYTF
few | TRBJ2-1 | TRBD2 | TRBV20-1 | TGCAGTGCTAGAGTCTCCCAGCGGGGGGACAATGAGCAGTTCTTC | CSARVSQRGDNEQFF
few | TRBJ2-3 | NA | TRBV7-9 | TGTGCCAGCAGCCCCCGGATGGGTAGGGGCACAGATACGCAGTATTTT | CASSPRMGRGTDTQYF
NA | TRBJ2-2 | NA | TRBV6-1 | TGTGCCAGCAGTACCGGGACAAAGAACACCGGGGAGCTGTTTTTT | CASSTGTKNTGELFF
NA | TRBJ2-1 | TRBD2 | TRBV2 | TGTGCCAGCAGTGACTCGCCTAGGGGGTTGACTAGCGGGAGGGCAGGAGATGAGCAGTTCTTC | CASSDSPRGLTSGRAGDEQFF
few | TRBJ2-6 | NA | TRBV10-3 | TGTGCCATCAGTGAGTCACGCGGAACTGGGGCCAACGTCCTGACTTTC | CAISESRGTGANVLTF
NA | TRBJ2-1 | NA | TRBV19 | TGTGCCAGTAGTATACGGGGGGCTCAGCCCTACAATGAGCAGTTCTTC | CASSIRGAQPYNEQFF
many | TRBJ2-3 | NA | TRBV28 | TGTGCCAGCAGTTTACGTGACAGCACAGATACGCAGTATTTT | CASSLRDSTDTQYF
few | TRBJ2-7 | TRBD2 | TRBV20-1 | TGCAGTGCTAGAGCTCGACTAGCGGGACGCTACGAGCAGTACTTC | CSARARLAGRYEQYF
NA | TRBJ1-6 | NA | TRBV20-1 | TGCAGTGCCGGAGTACTAGCGAATTCACCCCTCCACTTT | CSAGVLANSPLHF
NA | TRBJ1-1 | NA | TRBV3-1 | TGTGCCAGCAGCCAAGACGGGACACTCTCGAACACTGAAGCTTTCTTT | CASSQDGTLSNTEAFF
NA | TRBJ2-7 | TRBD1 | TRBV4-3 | TGCGCCAGCAGCCAAGATAGGGGGACAGGCTACGAGCAGTACTTC | CASSQDRGTGYEQYF
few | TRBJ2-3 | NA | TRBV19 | TGTGCCAGTAGTAGCAGGGTCTCAGATACGCAGTATTTT | CASSSRVSDTQYF
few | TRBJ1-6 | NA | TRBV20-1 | TGCAGTGCCGAATTCACAGATTCACCCCTCCACTTT | CSAEFTDSPLHF